The 23 T cell receptor beta chains below come from one sample, sequenced in a study of blood T cell repertoires in COVID-19 (dated by TCRdb to 2020 to 2022). The library was built by means of the immunoSEQ multiplex PCR assay. This immuneACCESS table, as held by TCRdb, lists in-frame sequences with V and J called but not all clones. Of the missing ones, under half trace to an unresolved V gene in checked studies; the others have no known cause. The sample table lists 300,000 to 450,000 clones, approximately 89% of them with a count of one. 2.3% of the sample is in the top ten clones. Sequenced sample: peripheral blood. All receptors derive from an older woman with COVID-19, enrolled during active disease.

V and J are TRBV30 and TRBJ1-3, with a weak D call TRBD1 (5 bases). In germline, CDR1 is GTSNPN, CDR2 SVGIG (reference sequence). Trimming stripped 3 bases from V and 1 base from J, with 13 bases between. This CDR3 is 15 amino acids long. CDR3 coding DNA: TGTGCCTGGAGCTCGCAGGGTCGATCTGGAAACACCATATATTTT. Translation gives CAWSSQGRSGNTIYF.

The chain employs TRBV18 and TRBJ1-5; no reliable D call. This CDR3 has 14 residues. Germline values: CDR1 KGHSH, CDR2 LQKENI. V was clipped by 3 bases and J by 10 bases, with 16 bases between them. CDR3: CASSPVAVISPQHF. DNA for the CDR3: TGTGCCAGCTCACCGGTAGCCGTGATCAGCCCCCAGCATTTT.

The chain employs TRBV15 and TRBJ1-2; D may be TRBD1 (5 bases). V gave up 0 bases and J gave up 4 bases, with 6 bases separating them. Germline V lookup: CDR1 LNHNV, CDR2 YYDKDF (reference sequence). This CDR3 has 13 residues. This CDR3 is CATSRDRVYGYTF. The CDR3 nucleotides are TGTGCCACCAGCAGAGACAGGGTCTATGGCTACACCTTC.

The chain combines TRBV3-1 (or the pseudogene TRBV3-2) with TRBJ1-2; perhaps TRBD1 as D (6 bases). Trimming left V 0 bases short and J 6 bases short, with 11 bases between. The germline V gene has CDR1 LGHDT and CDR2 YNNKEL (reference sequence). This CDR3 is built from 14 residues. The CDR3 region is CASSQDRKGDGYTF. In nucleotides, the CDR3 is TGTGCCAGCAGCCAAGATAGGAAGGGGGATGGCTACACCTTC.

This chain connects TRBV7-3 to TRBJ2-1; 9 positions agree with TRBD1. CDR3 length: 14 amino acids. Trimming at V came to 4 bases and at J to 5 bases, leaving 3 bases not matched to a gene. Germline CDR1 and CDR2: SGHTA and FQGTGA. This CDR3 is CASSYRGLNNEQFF. CDR3 coding DNA: TGTGCCAGCAGCTACAGGGGGCTTAACAATGAGCAGTTCTTC.

The rearrangement uses TRBV3-1 (or the pseudogene TRBV3-2) and TRBJ1-2, with D perhaps matching TRBD1 (6 bases). The germline V gene has CDR1 LGHDT and CDR2 YNNKEL (reference sequence). Trimming took 3 bases from V and 8 from J, leaving 13 bases between them. CDR3 size: 13 residues. Here the CDR3 reads CASSHQGREGYTF. As DNA, the CDR3 is TGTGCCAGCAGCCATCAGGGGCGGGAGGGCTACACCTTC.

J is TRBJ1-3 and V is TRBV6-5, with 8 bases aligning to TRBD1. The germline V gene has CDR1 MNHEY and CDR2 SVGAGI. V trimming: 4 bases; J trimming: 5 bases; junction bases outside the gene matches: 7. The CDR3 is 15 amino acids. The DNA for the CDR3 is TGTGCCAGCAGTTCCGACAGGGGTCTCCGAAACACCATATATTTT. Protein product: CASSSDRGLRNTIYF.

The chain links TRBV7-2 to TRBJ1-6; D is possibly TRBD1 (5 bases). Germline lookup yields CDR1 SGHTA and CDR2 FQGNSA. This CDR3 contains 20 residues. Trimming cost V 0 bases and J 0 bases, with 18 bases left between them. DNA of the CDR3: TGTGCCAGCAGCTTAGCGGCATCAGGGCCCTCGAGCTCCTATAATTCACCCCTCCACTTT. It encodes CASSLAASGPSSSYNSPLHF.

This rearrangement joins TRBV6-5 to TRBJ1-6, with D perhaps matching TRBD1 (5 bases). Germline loops: CDR1 MNHEY, CDR2 SVGAGI. This CDR3 region has 14 residues. The V gene lost 8 bases and the J gene lost 6 bases, with 14 bases spanning the gap. In DNA form, the CDR3 reads TGTGCCAGCTCCCTTCAGGGCCTTAATTCACCCCTCCACTTT. Translating gives CASSLQGLNSPLHF.

The chain recombines TRBV19 with TRBJ2-5, with 9 bases lining up with TRBD2. Germline loops: CDR1 LNHDA, CDR2 SQIVND (reference sequence). The CDR3 length is 18 residues. With V trimmed by 0 bases and J by 2 bases, 10 bases remained unmatched. Written as DNA, the CDR3 is TGTGCCAGTAGTATAGATTGGACGAGCGGGGGGACGCAAGAGACCCAGTACTTC. This codes for CASSIDWTSGGTQETQYF.

V usage is TRBV7-8 and J usage is TRBJ2-7, with D possibly matching TRBD1 (5 bases). From germline, CDR1 is SGHVS and CDR2 FQNEAQ. V dropped 1 base and J dropped 2 bases, with 9 bases sitting between them. The CDR3 contains 14 residues. This CDR3 reads CASSLVRGTYEQYF. As DNA, the CDR3 is TGTGCCAGCAGCTTAGTAAGGGGAACCTACGAGCAGTACTTC.

This chain connects TRBV7-9 to TRBJ1-1; D uncertain. Germline V lookup: CDR1 SEHNR, CDR2 FQNEAQ (reference sequence). V shed 1 base and J shed 5 bases, with 11 bases lying between them. The CDR3 length is 14 residues. CDR3 protein: CASSLVGGLTEAFF. DNA of the CDR3: TGTGCCAGCAGCTTAGTTGGAGGGCTAACTGAAGCTTTCTTT.

This clone was found a few times. This chain links TRBV7-3 with TRBJ2-6, with D possibly TRBD1 on 5 matching bases. Germline CDR1 reads SGHTA; CDR2 reads FQGTGA. The CDR3 has 16 residues. The V and J ends lost 3 bases and 4 bases respectively, with 13 bases between them. The CDR3 nucleotides are TGTGCCAGCAGCTTGGAAACAGGCGCAGGGGCCAACGTCCTGACTTTC. This sequence encodes CASSLETGAGANVLTF.

This chain joins TRBV20-1 and TRBJ1-1; a weak D match, TRBD1 (6 bases). Trimming pared 6 bases from V and 2 bases from J, leaving 19 bases between. Germline CDR1 DFQATT, CDR2 SNEGSKA (reference sequence). The CDR3 covers 15 residues. The CDR3 protein is CSASQGILRNTEAFF. The CDR3 DNA reads as TGCAGTGCGAGTCAGGGGATCTTAAGAAACACTGAAGCTTTCTTT.

V gene TRBV5-1 combines with J gene TRBJ2-7, with 9 bases aligning to TRBD2. The V gene's germline CDR1 is SGHRS and CDR2 YFSETQ. The CDR3 is 15 residues long. J gave up 2 bases and V 5 bases, and 8 bases lay outside the gene matches. This CDR3 is CASRSVAGAAYEQYF. As DNA, the CDR3 is TGCGCCAGCAGGTCCGTAGCGGGGGCCGCCTACGAGCAGTACTTC.

The V and J genes are TRBV6-5 and TRBJ1-1; D is perhaps TRBD1 (6 bases). V was pared by 6 bases and J by 1 base, with 9 bases between. CDR3 length: 13 amino acids. CDR1 MNHEY and CDR2 SVGAGI come from the germline V gene. The CDR3 bases are TGTGCCAGCAGACCGACAGGGAACACTGAAGCTTTCTTT. It specifies CASRPTGNTEAFF.

V is TRBV5-1 and J is TRBJ2-7; 10 positions agree with TRBD1. CDR1 is SGHRS and CDR2 is YFSETQ in the germline V gene. V shed 6 bases, J shed 5 bases, and the junction held 8 bases outside the gene matches. This CDR3 has 14 residues. CDR3 nucleotides: TGCGCCAGCACCGGGGGACAGGGGATCCACGAGCAGTACTTC. Translating it yields CASTGGQGIHEQYF.

This chain uses TRBV4-1 with TRBJ2-7, with 8 nucleotides matching TRBD1. V was clipped by 2 bases and J by 6 bases; unmatched bases: 3. There are 13 residues in the CDR3. The V gene's germline CDR1 is MGHRA and CDR2 YSYEKL. In DNA, the CDR3 is TGCGCCAGCAGCCAAAGGACAGGGTCCGAGCAGTACTTC. It encodes CASSQRTGSEQYF.

The V gene is TRBV9, the J gene TRBJ2-3, with 10 bases fitting TRBD2. CDR1 and CDR2 (germline): SGDLS, YYNGEE. The junction had 8 bases not matched to a gene; V was cut back by 3 bases and J by 4 bases. This CDR3 has 16 residues. Here the CDR3 reads CASSDRIAGGSDTQYF. The DNA for the CDR3 is TGTGCCAGCAGCGACAGGATAGCGGGGGGTTCAGATACGCAGTATTTT.

CDR3 loop: CASNSRGLAAEQYF. The CDR3 nucleotides read TGTGCCAGTAACTCAAGGGGACTAGCGGCCGAGCAGTACTTC. The genes are TRBV19 and TRBJ2-7, with 11 bases lining up with TRBD2. Germline trimming cut 7 bases from V and 6 bases from J; bases unmatched to any gene: 8. This CDR3 comprises 14 residues. Germline CDR1 is LNHDA and CDR2 is SQIVND (reference sequence).

The CDR3 reads CASSLDSLRGGRDEQFF. CDR3 sequence (DNA): TGTGCCAGCAGCTTAGATAGTTTGCGGGGGGGCAGGGATGAGCAGTTCTTC. The chain links TRBV11-3 to TRBJ2-1; TRBD2 agrees at 9 bases. Germline CDR1 SGHNT, CDR2 YENEEA. With V trimmed by 0 bases and J by 8 bases, 11 bases remained unmatched. The CDR3 has 17 residues.

This chain uses TRBV20-1 with TRBJ2-7; possible D gene TRBD2, 5 bases. The CDR3 sequence is 13 residues long. Trimming took 3 bases from V and 7 from J, leaving 16 bases between them. Germline V gives CDR1 DFQATT, CDR2 SNEGSKA (reference sequence). Written as DNA, the CDR3 is TGCAGTGCTAGTCTAGCTTCGAATGGTGAGCAGTACTTC. This encodes CSASLASNGEQYF.

This chain joins TRBV3-1 (or the pseudogene TRBV3-2) and TRBJ2-5; TRBD2 matches at 8 bases. Per the germline V gene, CDR1 is LGHDT and CDR2 is YNNKEL (reference sequence). This CDR3 has 18 amino acids. V was pared by 0 bases and J by 5 bases, with 14 bases of the junction left unmatched. DNA for the CDR3: TGTGCCAGCAGCCAAGAGGGGAGACTAGCGCTTCTACGGGAGACCCAGTACTTC. Translating gives CASSQEGRLALLRETQYF.